This T cell receptor beta chain was identified in a study of naive and memory T cell subsets. The CDR3 sequence is 17 residues long. TCR cDNA received a 3' ligated oligonucleotide that carried a UMI. Whole-blood samples were roughly 2.3 ml of peripheral blood from healthy adult volunteers. This clonotype has only a few counts. Germline is not matched at one junction end, which may reflect a read error. Four PCR rounds used nested alpha and beta constant region primers plus the SP2 primer. TCRdb called the 5' RACE reads again in MiXCR, with one record for every CDR3 protein. The sample lists 60,000 or so distinct CDR3 sequences; roughly 6.7% were seen once.

This TCR came from a male donor in good health. The chain has TRBV12-3 or TRBV12-4 and TRBJ2-3; TRBD2 agrees at 7 bases. The CDR3 loop is CTSSFIPSGDSTDTQYF. In nucleotides, the CDR3 is TGTACCAGCAGTTTTATCCCTAGCGGAGATAGCACAGATACGCAGTATTTT.